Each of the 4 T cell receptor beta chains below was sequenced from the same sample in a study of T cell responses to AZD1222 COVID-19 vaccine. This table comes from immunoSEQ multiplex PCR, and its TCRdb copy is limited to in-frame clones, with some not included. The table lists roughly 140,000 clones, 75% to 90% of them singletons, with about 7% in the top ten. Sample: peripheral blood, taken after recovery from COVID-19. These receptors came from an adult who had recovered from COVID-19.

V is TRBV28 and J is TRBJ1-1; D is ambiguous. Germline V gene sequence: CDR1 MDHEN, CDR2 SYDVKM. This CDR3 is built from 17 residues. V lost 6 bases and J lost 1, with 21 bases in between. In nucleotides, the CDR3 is TGTGCCAGCAGCTCACCGCCTTCGGGCTCGGAGAACACTGAAGCTTTCTTT. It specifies CASSSPPSGSENTEAFF.

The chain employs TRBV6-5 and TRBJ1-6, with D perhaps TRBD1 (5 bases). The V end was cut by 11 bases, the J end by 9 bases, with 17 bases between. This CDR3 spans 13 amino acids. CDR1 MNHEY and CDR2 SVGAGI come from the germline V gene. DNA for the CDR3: TGTGCCTACGAGACTGCAAGGGGTTCACCCCTCCACTTT. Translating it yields CAYETARGSPLHF.

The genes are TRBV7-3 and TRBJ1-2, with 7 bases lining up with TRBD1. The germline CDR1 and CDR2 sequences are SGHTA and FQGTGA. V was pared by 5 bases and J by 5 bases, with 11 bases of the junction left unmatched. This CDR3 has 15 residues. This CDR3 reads CASSPSTGMGYGYTF. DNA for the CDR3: TGTGCCAGCAGCCCCTCGACAGGGATGGGGTATGGCTACACCTTC.

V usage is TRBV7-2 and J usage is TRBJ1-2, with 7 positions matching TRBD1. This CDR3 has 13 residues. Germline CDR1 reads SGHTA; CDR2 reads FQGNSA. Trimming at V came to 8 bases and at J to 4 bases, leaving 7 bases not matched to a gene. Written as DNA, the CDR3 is TGTGCCAGCTCGCCAGGGGGGCGCTATGGCTACACCTTC. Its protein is CASSPGGRYGYTF.